This TCR beta chain was recovered during a study of graft-versus-host responses after intestinal transplantation. About the study: Transplant types were multivisceral, liver-intestinal, or isolated intestinal.

Remarks on this clone: Its antigen remains unknown.

Study outcomes and limitations: Researchers found peak circulating GvH clone levels linked to early post-transplant HvG declines.

The CDR3 is 13 residues long. Trimming pared 6 bases from V and 1 base from J, leaving 9 bases between. Germline-derived CDR1 and CDR2 are MDHEN and SYDVKM. Data came from immunoSEQ multiplex PCR; TCRdb stores just in-frame clones and leaves some out. The profile shows around 110,000 clones, about nine tenths of them singletons. The TCR sequence derives from a human donor who received an intestinal transplant. This material consisted of unstimulated CD4+ T cells sorted from spleen or lymph node cells, taken before intestinal transplant. This rearrangement joins TRBV28 to TRBJ1-1; D perhaps matches TRBD1 (5 bases). The CDR3 nucleotides read TGTGCCAGCAGGGGGCCGGGGAACACTGAAGCTTTCTTT. Protein sequence: CASRGPGNTEAFF.